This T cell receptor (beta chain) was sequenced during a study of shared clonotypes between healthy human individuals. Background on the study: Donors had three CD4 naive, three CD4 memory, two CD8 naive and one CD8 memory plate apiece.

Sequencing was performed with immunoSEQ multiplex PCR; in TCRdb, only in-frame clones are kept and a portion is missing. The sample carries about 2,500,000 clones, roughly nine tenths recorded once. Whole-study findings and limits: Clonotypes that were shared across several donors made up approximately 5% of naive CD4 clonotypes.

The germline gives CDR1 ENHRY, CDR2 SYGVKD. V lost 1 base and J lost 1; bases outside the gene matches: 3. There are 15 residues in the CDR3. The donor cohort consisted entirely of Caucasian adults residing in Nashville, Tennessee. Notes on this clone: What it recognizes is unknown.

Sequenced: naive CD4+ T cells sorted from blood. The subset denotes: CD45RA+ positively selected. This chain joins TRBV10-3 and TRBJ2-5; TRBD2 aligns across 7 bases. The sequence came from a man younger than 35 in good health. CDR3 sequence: CAISEWEGPQETQYF. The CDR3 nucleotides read TGTGCCATCAGTGAGTGGGAGGGGCCCCAAGAGACCCAGTACTTC.